The source of this T cell receptor beta chain is a study of sequential checkpoint blockade in melanoma. For the study at large: Patients were randomized 1:1 to nivolumab-then-ipilimumab or ipilimumab-then-nivolumab first-line.

This sample's treatment: randomized to nivolumab then ipilimumab (arm A) or the reverse (arm B). Patients had received no earlier DNA-damaging chemotherapy. Live CD3+CD8+ CD19− CD56− cells were sorted from PBMCs. V trimming: 4 bases; J trimming: 2 bases; junction bases outside the gene matches: 5. Germline V gene sequence: CDR1 MDHEN, CDR2 SYDVKM. The CDR3 is 16 residues long. Clones were read by immunoSEQ multiplex PCR, and TCRdb kept only the in-frame ones, dropping some. The table records about 22,000 clones, roughly 80% of them present only once. Sequenced here: CD8+ T cells sorted from blood (inferred from file names), sampled from a patient given nivolumab and ipilimumab in sequence. V gene TRBV28 combines with J gene TRBJ2-5; 12 bases are shared with TRBD1. This clonotype was obtained from a human donor with melanoma. The CDR3 loop reads CASSWGQGARQETQYF. CDR3 nucleotide sequence: TGTGCCAGCAGTTGGGGACAGGGGGCGCGGCAAGAGACCCAGTACTTC. Full variable domain (outside the CDR3, taken from reference TRBV28 and TRBJ2-5): DVKVTQSSRYLVKRTGEKVFLECVQDMDHENMFWYRQDPGLGLRLIYFSYDVKMKEKGDIPEGYSVSREKKERFSLILESASTNQTSMYLCASSWGQGARQETQYFGPGTRLLVL.